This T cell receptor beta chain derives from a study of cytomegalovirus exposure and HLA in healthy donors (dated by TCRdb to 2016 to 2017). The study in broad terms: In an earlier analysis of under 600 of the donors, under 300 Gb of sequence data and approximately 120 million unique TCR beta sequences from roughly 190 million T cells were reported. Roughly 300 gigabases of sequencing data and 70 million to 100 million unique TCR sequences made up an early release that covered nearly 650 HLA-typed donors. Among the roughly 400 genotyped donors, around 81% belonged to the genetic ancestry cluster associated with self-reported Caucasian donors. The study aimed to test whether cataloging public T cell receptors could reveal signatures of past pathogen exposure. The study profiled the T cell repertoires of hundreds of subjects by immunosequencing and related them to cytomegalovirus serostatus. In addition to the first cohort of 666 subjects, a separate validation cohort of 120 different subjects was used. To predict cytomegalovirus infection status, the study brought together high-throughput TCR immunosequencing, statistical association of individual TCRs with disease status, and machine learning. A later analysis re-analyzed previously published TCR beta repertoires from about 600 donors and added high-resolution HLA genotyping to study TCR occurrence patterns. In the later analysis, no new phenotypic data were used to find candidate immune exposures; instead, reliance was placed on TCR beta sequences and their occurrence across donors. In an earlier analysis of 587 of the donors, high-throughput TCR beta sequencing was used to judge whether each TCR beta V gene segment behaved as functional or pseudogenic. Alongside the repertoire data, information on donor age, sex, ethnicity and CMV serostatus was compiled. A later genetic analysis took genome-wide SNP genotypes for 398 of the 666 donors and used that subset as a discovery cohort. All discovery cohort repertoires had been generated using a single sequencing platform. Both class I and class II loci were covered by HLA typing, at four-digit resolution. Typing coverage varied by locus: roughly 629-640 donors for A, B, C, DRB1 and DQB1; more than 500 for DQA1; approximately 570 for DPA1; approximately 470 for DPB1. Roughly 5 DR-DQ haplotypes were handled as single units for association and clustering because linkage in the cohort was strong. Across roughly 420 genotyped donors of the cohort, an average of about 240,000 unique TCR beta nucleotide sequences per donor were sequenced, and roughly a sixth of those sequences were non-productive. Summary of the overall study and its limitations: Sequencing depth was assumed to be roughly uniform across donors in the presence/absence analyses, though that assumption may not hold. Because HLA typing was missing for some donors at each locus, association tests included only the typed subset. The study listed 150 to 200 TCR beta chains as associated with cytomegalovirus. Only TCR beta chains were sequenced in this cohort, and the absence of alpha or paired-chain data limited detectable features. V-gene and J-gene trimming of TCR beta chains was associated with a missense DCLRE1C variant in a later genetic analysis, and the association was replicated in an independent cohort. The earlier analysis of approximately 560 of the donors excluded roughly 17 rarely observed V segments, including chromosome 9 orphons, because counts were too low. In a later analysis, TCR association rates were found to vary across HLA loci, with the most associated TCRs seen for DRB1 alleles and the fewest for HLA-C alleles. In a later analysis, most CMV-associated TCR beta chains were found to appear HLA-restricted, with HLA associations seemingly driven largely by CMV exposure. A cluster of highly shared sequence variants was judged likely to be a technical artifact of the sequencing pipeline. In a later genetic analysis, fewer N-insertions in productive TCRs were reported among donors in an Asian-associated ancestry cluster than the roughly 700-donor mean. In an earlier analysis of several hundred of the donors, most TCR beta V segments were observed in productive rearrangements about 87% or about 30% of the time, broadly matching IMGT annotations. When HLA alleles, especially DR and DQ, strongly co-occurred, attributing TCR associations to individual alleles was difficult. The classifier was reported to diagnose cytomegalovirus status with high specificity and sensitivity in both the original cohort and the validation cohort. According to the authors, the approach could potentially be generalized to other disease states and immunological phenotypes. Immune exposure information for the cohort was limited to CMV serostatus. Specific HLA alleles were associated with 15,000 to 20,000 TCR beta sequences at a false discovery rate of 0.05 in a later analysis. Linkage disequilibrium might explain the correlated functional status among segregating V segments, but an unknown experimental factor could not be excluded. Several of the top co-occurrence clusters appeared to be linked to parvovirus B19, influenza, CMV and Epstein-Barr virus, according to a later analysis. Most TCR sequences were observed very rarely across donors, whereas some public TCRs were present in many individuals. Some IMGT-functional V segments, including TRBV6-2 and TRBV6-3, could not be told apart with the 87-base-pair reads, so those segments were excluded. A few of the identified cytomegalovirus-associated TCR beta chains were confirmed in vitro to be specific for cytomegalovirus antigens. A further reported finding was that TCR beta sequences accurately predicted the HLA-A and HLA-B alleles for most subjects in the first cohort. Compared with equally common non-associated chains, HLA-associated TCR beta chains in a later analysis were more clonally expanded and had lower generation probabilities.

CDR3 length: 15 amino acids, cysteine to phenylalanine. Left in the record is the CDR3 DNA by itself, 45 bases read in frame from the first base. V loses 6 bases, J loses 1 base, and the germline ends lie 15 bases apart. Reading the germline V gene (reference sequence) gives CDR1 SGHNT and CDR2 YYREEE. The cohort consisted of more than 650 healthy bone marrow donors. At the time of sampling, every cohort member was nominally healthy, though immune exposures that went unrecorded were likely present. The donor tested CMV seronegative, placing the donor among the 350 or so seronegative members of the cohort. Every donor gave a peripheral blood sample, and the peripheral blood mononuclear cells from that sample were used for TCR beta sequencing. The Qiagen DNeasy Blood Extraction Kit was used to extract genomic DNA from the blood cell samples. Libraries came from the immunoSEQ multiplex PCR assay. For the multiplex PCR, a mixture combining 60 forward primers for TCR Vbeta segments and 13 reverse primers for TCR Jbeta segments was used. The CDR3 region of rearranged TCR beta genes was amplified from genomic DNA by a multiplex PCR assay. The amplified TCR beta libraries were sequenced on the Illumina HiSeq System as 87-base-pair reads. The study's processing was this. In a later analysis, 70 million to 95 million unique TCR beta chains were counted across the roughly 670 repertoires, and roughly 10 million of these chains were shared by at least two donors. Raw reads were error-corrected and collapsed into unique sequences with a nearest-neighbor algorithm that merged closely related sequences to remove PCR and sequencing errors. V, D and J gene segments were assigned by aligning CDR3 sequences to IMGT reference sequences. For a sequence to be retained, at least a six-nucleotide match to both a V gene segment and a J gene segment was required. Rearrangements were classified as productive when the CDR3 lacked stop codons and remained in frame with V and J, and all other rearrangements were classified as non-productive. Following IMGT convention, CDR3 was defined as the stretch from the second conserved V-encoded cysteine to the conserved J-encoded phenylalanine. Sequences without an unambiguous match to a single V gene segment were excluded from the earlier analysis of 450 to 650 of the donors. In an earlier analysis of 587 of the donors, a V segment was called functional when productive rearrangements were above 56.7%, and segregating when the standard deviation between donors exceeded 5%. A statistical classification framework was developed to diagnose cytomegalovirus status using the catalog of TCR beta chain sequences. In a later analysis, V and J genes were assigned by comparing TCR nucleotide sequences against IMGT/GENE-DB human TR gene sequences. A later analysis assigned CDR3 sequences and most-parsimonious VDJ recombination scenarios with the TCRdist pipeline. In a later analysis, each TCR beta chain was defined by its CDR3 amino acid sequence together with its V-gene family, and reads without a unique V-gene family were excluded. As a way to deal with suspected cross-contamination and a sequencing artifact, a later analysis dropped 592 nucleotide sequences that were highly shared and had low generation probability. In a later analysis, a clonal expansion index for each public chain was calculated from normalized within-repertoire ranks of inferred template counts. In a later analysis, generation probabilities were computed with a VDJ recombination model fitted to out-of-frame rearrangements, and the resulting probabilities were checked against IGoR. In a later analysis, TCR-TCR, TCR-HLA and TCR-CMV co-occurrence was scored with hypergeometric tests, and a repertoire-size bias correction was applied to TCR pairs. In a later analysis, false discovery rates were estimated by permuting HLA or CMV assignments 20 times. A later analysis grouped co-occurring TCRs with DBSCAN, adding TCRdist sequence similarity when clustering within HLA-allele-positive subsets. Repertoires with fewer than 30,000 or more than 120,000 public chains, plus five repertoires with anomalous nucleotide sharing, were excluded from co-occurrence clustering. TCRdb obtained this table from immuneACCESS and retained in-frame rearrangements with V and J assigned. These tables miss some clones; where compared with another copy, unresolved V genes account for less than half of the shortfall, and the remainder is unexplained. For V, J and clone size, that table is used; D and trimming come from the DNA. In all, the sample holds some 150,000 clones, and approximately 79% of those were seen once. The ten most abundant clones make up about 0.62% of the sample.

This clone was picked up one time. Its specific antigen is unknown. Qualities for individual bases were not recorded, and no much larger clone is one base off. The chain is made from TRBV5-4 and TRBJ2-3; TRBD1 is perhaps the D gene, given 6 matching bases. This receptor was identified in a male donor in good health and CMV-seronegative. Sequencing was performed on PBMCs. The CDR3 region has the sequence CASNQGSHGTDTQYF. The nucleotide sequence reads TGTGCCAGCAACCAGGGGTCCCATGGCACAGATACGCAGTATTTT.